These 10 T cell receptor beta chains were sequenced from one sample in a study of Graves' ophthalmopathy and Graves' hyperthyroidism. RNA transcripts served as template for amplifying TCR beta CDR3 sequences. The first round was an RT-PCR with HTBI primers, and the second round was a multiplex PCR. MiXCR was run by TCRdb on the multiplex PCR reads, yielding one entry per CDR3 protein. The sample carries over a million distinct CDR3 sequences, 35% to 45% recorded once. The specimen was peripheral blood or thyroid tissue (not recorded which). The source of these receptors is an adult man with Graves' hyperthyroidism.

At least ten counts were recorded for this clonotype. This chain links TRBV7-9 with TRBJ2-7, with TRBD1 matching 7 bases. Germline CDR1 reads SEHNR; CDR2 reads FQNEAQ (reference sequence). The CDR3 runs to 16 residues. The ends lost 4 bases at V and 3 bases at J; junction bases unmatched: 12. The CDR3 region is CASSWSPGQTIYEQYF. The CDR3 coding sequence is TGTGCCAGCAGCTGGTCCCCGGGACAGACGATCTACGAGCAGTACTTC.

The chain uses TRBV4-1 and TRBJ2-7; 7 bases match TRBD1. After removal of 3 bases from V and 0 bases from J, the junction contained 2 bases not matched to a gene. The CDR3 contains 14 residues. Germline CDR1 MGHRA, CDR2 YSYEKL. In DNA form, the CDR3 reads TGCGCCAGCAGCCAGGGACAGTTCTCCTACGAGCAGTACTTC. It specifies CASSQGQFSYEQYF.

The chain joins TRBV12-3 or TRBV12-4 to TRBJ2-7; 8 bases map to TRBD1. The ends lost 6 bases at V and 2 bases at J; junction bases unmatched: 6. The CDR3 has 14 amino acids. The CDR3 nucleotides read TGTGCCAGCAGACTCACAGGGGGTGCCTACGAGCAGTACTTC. It yields the protein CASRLTGGAYEQYF.

The V call is TRBV5-1, the J call TRBJ1-1; 7 nucleotides align to TRBD1. This CDR3 has 16 residues. J was trimmed by 10 bases and V by 0 bases; bases with no gene match: 15. Germline loops: CDR1 SGHRS, CDR2 YFSETQ. The CDR3 coding sequence is TGCGCCAGCAGCTTGGATACTCAGGGGGGCCCATTAAGAGCTTTCTTT. Residues: CASSLDTQGGPLRAFF.

There are many counts of this clonotype. The V gene is TRBV7-2, the J gene TRBJ2-2; 9 nucleotides line up with TRBD1. J gave up 0 bases and V 6 bases, and 2 bases lay outside the gene matches. Germline V lookup: CDR1 SGHTA, CDR2 FQGNSA. This CDR3 contains 15 residues. The CDR3 DNA is TGTGCCAGCAGTCGGGACAGGGCGAACACCGGGGAGCTGTTTTTT. This encodes CASSRDRANTGELFF.

J is TRBJ2-7 and V is TRBV7-9; tentative D call: TRBD1 (5 bases). This CDR3 region has 14 residues. Per germline, CDR1 SEHNR and CDR2 FQNEAQ (reference sequence). V lost 6 bases to trimming and J lost 5 bases, with 17 bases between them. CDR3 nucleotide sequence: TGTGCCAGCAGGCCAAACAGGTTCCCCGACGAGCAGTACTTC. Encoded protein: CASRPNRFPDEQYF. The entire variable domain, with the rest obtained from reference TRBV7-9 and TRBJ2-7, is as follows: DTGVSQNPRHKITKRGQNVTFRCDPISEHNRLYWYRQTLGQGPEFLTYFQNEAQLEKSRLLSDRFSAERPKGSFSTLEIQRTEQGDSAMYLCASRPNRFPDEQYFGPGTRLTVT.

The chain joins TRBV7-9 to TRBJ1-6; no reliable D call. CDR3 length: 9 residues. Germline CDR1 SEHNR, CDR2 FQNEAQ (reference sequence). Trimming left V 5 bases short and J 17 bases short, with 7 bases between. CDR3 region: CASSPPIHF. CDR3 coding DNA: TGTGCCAGCAGCCCTCCCATCCACTTT. Complete variable domain (other parts from reference TRBV7-9 and TRBJ1-6): DTGVSQNPRHKITKRGQNVTFRCDPISEHNRLYWYRQTLGQGPEFLTYFQNEAQLEKSRLLSDRFSAERPKGSFSTLEIQRTEQGDSAMYLCASSPPIHFGNGTRLTVT.

This clonotype has a count of ten or more. The chain is built from TRBV19 and TRBJ1-6, with 7 positions matching TRBD1. Germline CDR1 is LNHDA and CDR2 is SQIVND (reference sequence). The CDR3 has 13 amino acids. Trimming removed 7 bases from V and 8 bases from J; junction bases left unmatched: 5. The CDR3 nucleotides read TGTGCCAGTACTTTCACAGGGGATTCACCCCTCCACTTT. It encodes CASTFTGDSPLHF.

The V and J genes are TRBV28 and TRBJ2-2; 7 bases fit TRBD1. CDR1 and CDR2 from the germline V gene are MDHEN and SYDVKM. This CDR3 is built from 14 residues. After removal of 10 bases from V and 4 bases from J, the junction contained 9 bases not matched to a gene. CDR3 region: CATQGRLATGELFF. CDR3 coding DNA: TGTGCCACACAGGGGCGCCTTGCCACCGGGGAGCTGTTTTTT.

The chain employs TRBV10-3 and TRBJ1-5; 11 positions match TRBD1. V trimming: 7 bases; J trimming: 15 bases; junction bases outside the gene matches: 17. This CDR3 spans 15 amino acids. Germline values: CDR1 ENHRY, CDR2 SYGVKD. The CDR3 nucleotides are TGTGCCATCAAGAACCCGGGACAGGGGGAGTTGGTAAGGCATTTT. Translated, it gives CAIKNPGQGELVRHF.